The present T cell receptor (beta chain) was sequenced within a study of shared clonotypes between healthy human individuals. TCRdb's table, derived via immunoSEQ multiplex PCR, lists solely in-frame clones and lacks some. The sample lists 470,000 or so clones; 81% were seen once. The germline V gene encodes CDR1 SGHVS and CDR2 FQNEAQ. This CDR3 has 11 residues. The V end lost 0 bases, the J end lost 9 bases, and 3 bases lay between the germline ends. General study findings and limits: The represented genetic and exposure-history diversity was limited by the small number of donors.

For this clone: Its specificity is unknown.

The sample consisted of PBMCs. The TCR comes from a woman aged 40-49 years in good health. Some clones in this sample may be carry-over from other donors' samples. The chain uses TRBV7-8 and TRBJ2-1; no clear D gene. This CDR3 reads CASSLAGEQFF. The DNA for the CDR3 is TGTGCCAGCAGCTTAGCGGGTGAGCAGTTCTTC.